Presented here are 16 T cell receptor beta chains from one specimen sequenced in a study of circulating and synovial CD4+ cells in juvenile arthritis. Produced via immunoSEQ multiplex PCR; TCRdb's table is partial and in-frame only. Counted here are about 14,000 clones, over 70% occurring once; the ten biggest clones make up 3.5% to 4.5%. Sequenced input: CD4+ T cells from synovial fluid. These receptors were obtained from a human patient with juvenile idiopathic arthritis. Some clones in this sample may be carry-over from other donors' samples.

The rearrangement joins TRBV6-1 to TRBJ2-7; 7 positions match TRBD1. The CDR3 runs 14 residues. The V gene end was trimmed by 5 bases and the J gene end by 0 bases; junction bases not matched to a gene: 4. The germline V gene has CDR1 MNHNS and CDR2 SASEGT. CDR3 bases: TGTGCCAGCAGTCCCCGGGACAGCTCCTACGAGCAGTACTTC. This encodes CASSPRDSSYEQYF.

V usage is TRBV28 and J usage is TRBJ1-4, with TRBD1 identical over 7 bases. V trimming: 2 bases; J trimming: 0 bases; junction bases outside the gene matches: 6. CDR1 and CDR2 (germline): MDHEN, SYDVKM. There are 17 residues in the CDR3. For the CDR3, the DNA is TGTGCCAGCAGTTTACCGGACAGGCGAACAACTAATGAAAAACTGTTTTTT. As protein: CASSLPDRRTTNEKLFF.

The CDR3 coding sequence is TGCAGCGTTGCAGACAGGCAGATTACGGACACCGGGGAGCTGTTTTTT. Amino acid sequence: CSVADRQITDTGELFF. V is TRBV29-1 and J is TRBJ2-2, with D possibly being TRBD1 (6 bases). Per the germline V gene, CDR1 is SQVTM and CDR2 is ANQGSEA. The CDR3 consists of 16 residues. The V end lost 4 bases, the J end lost 3 bases, and 18 bases lay between the germline ends.

This chain uses TRBV5-6 with TRBJ1-2; no definite D call. Trimming stripped 0 bases from V and 4 bases from J, with 4 bases between. The CDR3 runs 12 residues. Per germline, CDR1 SGHDT and CDR2 YYEEEE. CDR3 loop: CASSLARYGYTF. CDR3 bases: TGTGCCAGCAGCTTGGCCCGCTATGGCTACACCTTC.

The gene calls are TRBV5-5 and TRBJ2-7; TRBD2 matches 12 bases. Per the germline V gene, CDR1 is SGHKS and CDR2 is YYEKEE (reference sequence). V shed 0 bases, J shed 6 bases, and the junction held 10 bases outside the gene matches. The CDR3 extends over 17 amino acids. DNA of the CDR3: TGTGCCAGCAGCTTGGGACTAGCGGGGGCCGTTTCTTTCGAGCAGTACTTC. As protein: CASSLGLAGAVSFEQYF.

The CDR3 loop is CASSLLAGGPNEQFF. In DNA form, the CDR3 reads TGTGCCAGCAGCTTACTAGCGGGGGGGCCCAATGAGCAGTTCTTC. J is TRBJ2-1 and V is TRBV7-3; 12 nucleotides match TRBD2. The V gene's germline CDR1 is SGHTA and CDR2 FQGTGA. J gave up 6 bases and V 2 bases, and 2 bases lay outside the gene matches. CDR3 length: 15 amino acids. The complete variable domain, with remaining parts taken from reference TRBV7-3 and TRBJ2-1, reads GAGVSQTPSNKVTEKGKYVELRCDPISGHTALYWYRQSLGQGPEFLIYFQGTGAADDSGLPNDRFFAVRPEGSVSTLKIQRTERGDSAVYLCASSLLAGGPNEQFFGPGTRLTVL.

CDR3 loop: CASSPGRTTYEQYF. For the CDR3, the DNA is TGTGCCAGCAGTCCTGGCCGAACCACCTACGAGCAGTACTTC. This rearrangement joins TRBV27 to TRBJ2-7; unclear D gene. The CDR3 covers 14 residues. The germline V gene has CDR1 MNHEY and CDR2 SMNVEV (reference sequence). V gave up 5 bases and J gave up 2 bases, with 13 bases separating them.

The chain carries TRBV5-6 and TRBJ1-3; no reliable D call. The CDR3 extends over 15 amino acids. Germline loops: CDR1 SGHDT, CDR2 YYEEEE. V lost 0 bases and J lost 0, with 7 bases in between. The CDR3 DNA reads as TGTGCCAGCAGCTTGGGCGTCCACTCTGGAAACACCATATATTTT. Translating gives CASSLGVHSGNTIYF.

The chain uses TRBV5-6 and TRBJ1-1; D is uncertain. The length of the CDR3 is 16 residues. V was clipped by 0 bases and J by 0 bases, with 12 bases between them. CDR1 SGHDT and CDR2 YYEEEE come from the germline V gene. The CDR3 region has the DNA TGTGCCAGCAGCTTGGCCGGCGGGGTGGTGAACACTGAAGCTTTCTTT. It specifies CASSLAGGVVNTEAFF.

This clone was seen only once. The chain recombines TRBV10-3 with TRBJ2-5, with D possibly matching TRBD2 (5 bases). Trimming pared 3 bases from V and 5 bases from J, leaving 7 bases between. The germline V gene encodes CDR1 ENHRY and CDR2 SYGVKD. The CDR3 is 12 amino acids. The DNA of the CDR3 is TGTGCCATCAGTGACCCGGGGGAGACCCAGTACTTC. Its protein is CAISDPGETQYF.

A single count supports this clone. CDR3 sequence reads: CASSLDSESARGIGTEAFF. In nucleotides, the CDR3 is TGTGCCAGCAGCTTAGATTCAGAGTCCGCCAGGGGCATTGGCACTGAAGCTTTCTTT. This rearrangement joins TRBV11-2 to TRBJ1-1, with a weak D call TRBD1 (6 bases). CDR3 length: 19 amino acids. Germline V gene sequence: CDR1 SGHAT, CDR2 FQNNGV. The V gene lost 0 bases and the J gene lost 4 bases, with 24 bases spanning the gap.

This chain joins TRBV10-1 and TRBJ1-1; D ambiguous. The CDR3 contains 17 residues. In germline, CDR1 is WNHNN, CDR2 SYGVQD (reference sequence). V lost 8 bases, J lost 1 base, and 23 bases lay in between. CDR3 in DNA: TGCGCCAGCCCCACCTCTAGCCAGACAACTTCGAACACTGAAGCTTTCTTT. Its translation is CASPTSSQTTSNTEAFF.

The V call is TRBV28, the J call TRBJ2-5, with 7 bases matching TRBD1. The end of the DNA fits TRBJ2-7 better, so the J call may be wrong. The CDR3 is made up of 13 amino acids. Germline V lookup: CDR1 MDHEN, CDR2 SYDVKM. The CDR3 region has the DNA TGTGCCAGCAGCCCGGGACAGACCTACGAGCAGTACTTC. It specifies CASSPGQTYEQYF.

This sequence joins TRBV5-6 and TRBJ2-1; 7 nucleotides align to TRBD2. The CDR3 is made up of 14 amino acids. CDR1 SGHDT and CDR2 YYEEEE come from the germline V gene. V lost 1 base and J lost 4; bases outside the gene matches: 2. CDR3 in amino acids: CASSLPSGYNEQFF. CDR3 DNA: TGTGCCAGCAGCTTGCCTAGCGGTTACAATGAGCAGTTCTTC.

The CDR3 DNA is TGTGCCTGGAGTCCAGTAGGGACTAGCGGGGGAAACGAGCAGTACTTC. This gives the protein CAWSPVGTSGGNEQYF. The gene calls are TRBV30 and TRBJ2-7, with TRBD2 identical over 14 bases. Germline V gene sequence: CDR1 GTSNPN, CDR2 SVGIG (reference sequence). The CDR3 is 16 residues long. V was clipped by 2 bases and J by 5 bases; unmatched bases: 8.

The CDR3 region has the DNA TGTGCCAGCAGTGAAGCTATGGGGACAGGGAATCAGCCCCAGCATTTT. Residues: CASSEAMGTGNQPQHF. The chain is built from TRBV6-1 and TRBJ1-5, with 9 bases lining up with TRBD1. CDR1 is MNHNS, CDR2 SASEGT, per germline. The CDR3 length is 16 residues. V lost 0 bases and J lost 4; bases outside the gene matches: 4.